The T cell receptor beta chain under discussion was sequenced for a study of regulatory T cells in long-lasting Graves disease. Trimming stripped 1 base from V and 4 bases from J, with 10 bases between. The CDR3 has 14 residues. Germline values: CDR1 LNHDA, CDR2 SQIVND (reference sequence). Time point indicated: newly diagnosed GD, antithyroid drugs for less than 3 months. The TCR library used RNA extracted from PBMCs. Investigators prepared the TCR beta libraries by applying iRepertoire HTBI primers and Arm-PCR of CDR3 regions. TCRdb independently ran MiXCR on the multiplex PCR reads; one entry per CDR3 protein. The table has about 330,000 distinct CDR3 sequences, around 15% seen once. The sample was also linked to a second study, of T cells in Graves' hyperthyroidism and ophthalmopathy. That paper states: Stable hyperthyroidism was separated from ophthalmopathy by a model based on 13 V-J features.

The chain uses TRBV19 and TRBJ1-2; D unclear. The TCR was taken from a woman aged 18-29 years with Graves disease. Sequencing used peripheral blood mononuclear cells (PBMCs), obtained at new diagnosis, from a patient treated with antithyroid drugs. In DNA, the CDR3 is TGTGCCAGTAGTATAGCCGGACCGGGCTATGGCTACACCTTC. Its protein product is CASSIAGPGYGYTF.